This T cell receptor (beta chain) stems from a study of T cell responses to AZD1222 COVID-19 vaccine. Whole-study results and caveats: Clonal diversity was possibly underestimated, and white British individuals and females predominated among donors.

Repertoires were generated with immunoSEQ multiplex PCR, while TCRdb's copy carries only in-frame clones and drops some. The sample lists fewer than 130,000 clones, about 94% seen once, with approximately 2.2% in the top ten. The CDR3 length is 13 residues. Germline V lookup: CDR1 KGHDR, CDR2 SFDVKD. With 4 bases removed from V and 5 bases from J, the gap between germline ends came to 10 bases. This clone has only one observation. Antigen: not known. The TCR originated in an adult in good health. The source material was peripheral blood, sampled on day 0 of AZD1222 vaccination. V gene TRBV24-1 combines with J gene TRBJ2-5; no firm D call. Written as DNA, the CDR3 is TGTGCCACCAGTGACGGAGCACGTGAGACCCAGTACTTC. As protein: CATSDGARETQYF.